The 26 T cell receptor beta chains in this list originate from one sample, sequenced in a study of T cells in Graves' hyperthyroidism and ophthalmopathy. TCR beta CDR3 sequences were amplified from RNA transcripts. TCR CDR3 underwent first-round RT-PCR with the HTBI primer set. TCRdb reprocessed the multiplex PCR reads with MiXCR, giving one entry per CDR3 protein. The sample has some 370,000 distinct CDR3 sequences; around 15% are singletons. What was sequenced was blood. These TCRs come from a man aged 50 to 59 with Graves' ophthalmopathy.

This clonotype was found a few times. The chain combines TRBV6-1 with TRBJ1-2; 8 bases are shared with TRBD1. This CDR3 comprises 15 residues. V shed 2 bases and J 5 bases; nucleotides not matched to a gene: 7. The germline V gene has CDR1 MNHNS and CDR2 SASEGT. DNA of the CDR3: TGTGCCAGCAGTGAAACTAAACAGGGGGGGTATGGCTACACCTTC. Its translation: CASSETKQGGYGYTF.

The V call is TRBV7-9, the J call TRBJ1-1; no clear D. CDR3 length: 15 amino acids. V lost 6 bases and J lost 0, with 14 bases in between. Germline lookup yields CDR1 SEHNR and CDR2 FQNEAQ (reference sequence). CDR3 DNA sequence: TGTGCCAGCAGATCTGAACCATCCTTGAACACTGAAGCTTTCTTT. Translating gives CASRSEPSLNTEAFF.

This clonotype was seen ten or more times. The chain employs TRBV27 and TRBJ2-5; D is ambiguous. V dropped 2 bases and J dropped 5 bases, with 12 bases sitting between them. Germline lookup yields CDR1 MNHEY and CDR2 SMNVEV (reference sequence). This CDR3 is built from 14 residues. As DNA, the CDR3 is TGTGCCAGCAGTTTAAACGGAAACTGGGAGACCCAGTACTTC. It translates to CASSLNGNWETQYF.

This clonotype was seen only a few times. This sequence joins TRBV29-1 and TRBJ2-5, with D possibly being TRBD1 (6 bases). V lost 7 bases and J lost 2, with 26 bases in between. The CDR3 covers 17 residues. CDR1 is SQVTM, CDR2 ANQGSEA, per germline. For the CDR3, the DNA is TGCAGCGCTGGGGCTTTCAGACAGGACTCCTATCAAGAGACCCAGTACTTC. Protein: CSAGAFRQDSYQETQYF.

The chain couples TRBV19 to TRBJ1-5, with D tentatively TRBD1 (5 bases). Germline loops: CDR1 LNHDA, CDR2 SQIVND (reference sequence). There are 15 residues in the CDR3. V was trimmed by 2 bases and J by 8 bases, leaving 16 bases between them. The CDR3 is CASSITGTGSEPQHF. The CDR3 region has the DNA TGTGCCAGTAGTATAACCGGGACTGGCAGCGAGCCCCAGCATTTT.

This clonotype was seen only a few times. This chain links TRBV19 with TRBJ1-3, with TRBD1 matching over 7 bases. The V gene end was trimmed by 2 bases and the J gene end by 6 bases; junction bases not matched to a gene: 7. This CDR3 has 15 amino acids. From germline, CDR1 is LNHDA and CDR2 SQIVND (reference sequence). The CDR3 DNA is TGTGCCAGTAGTATACCACAGGGGTGGGAAAACACCATATATTTT. Its protein is CASSIPQGWENTIYF. Drawing the rest from reference TRBV19 and TRBJ1-3, the complete variable domain is DGGITQSPKYLFRKEGQNVTLSCEQNLNHDAMYWYRQDPGQGLRLIYYSQIVNDFQKGDIAEGYSVSREKKESFPLTVTSAQKNPTAFYLCASSIPQGWENTIYFGEGSWLTVV.

There are a few counts of this clonotype. The chain employs TRBV19 and TRBJ1-5, with D maybe TRBD1 (5 bases). The germline V gene encodes CDR1 LNHDA and CDR2 SQIVND (reference sequence). The V gene lost 3 bases and the J gene lost 3 bases, with 15 bases spanning the gap. CDR3 length: 16 amino acids. The CDR3 DNA sequence: TGTGCCAGTAGTATCCCCCCTTGGGGGACCAATCAGCCCCAGCATTTT. It translates to CASSIPPWGTNQPQHF.

In its sample, this clonotype was seen a few times. The V gene is TRBV19, the J gene TRBJ2-5, with 7 bases matching TRBD2. The CDR3 is made up of 16 amino acids. The V gene end was trimmed by 3 bases and the J gene end by 2 bases; junction bases not matched to a gene: 9. Germline CDR1 reads LNHDA; CDR2 reads SQIVND (reference sequence). The CDR3 sequence: CASSIGLGVGQETQYF. CDR3 sequence (DNA): TGTGCCAGTAGTATCGGACTAGGTGTCGGGCAAGAGACCCAGTACTTC.

The chain uses TRBV20-1 and TRBJ1-5; D unresolved. The CDR3 is 13 residues long. V lost 7 bases, J lost 3 bases, and 13 bases lay in between. Germline V gene data show CDR1 as DFQATT and CDR2 as SNEGSKA (reference sequence). CDR3 amino acids: CSVLSQFNQPQHF. CDR3 coding DNA: TGCAGTGTCTTATCCCAGTTCAATCAGCCCCAGCATTTT.

This clonotype was seen many times. The gene calls are TRBV5-5 and TRBJ1-1, with no clear D. CDR3 size: 13 residues. V was cut by 4 bases and J by 1 base, with 8 bases left in between. Per germline, CDR1 SGHKS and CDR2 YYEKEE (reference sequence). The CDR3 region has the DNA TGTGCCAGCAGCGTACAATCGAACACTGAAGCTTTCTTT. Translating it yields CASSVQSNTEAFF. Complete variable domain (other parts from reference TRBV5-5 and TRBJ1-1): DAGVTQSPTHLIKTRGQQVTLRCSPISGHKSVSWYQQVLGQGPQFIFQYYEKEERGRGNFPDRFSARQFPNYSSELNVNALLLGDSALYLCASSVQSNTEAFFGQGTRLTVV.

The table lists this clonotype with a few counts. CDR3 amino acids: CSARLAGGYQETQYF. Here the CDR3 DNA reads TGCAGTGCTAGGCTAGCGGGAGGGTACCAAGAGACCCAGTACTTC. The rearrangement joins TRBV20-1 to TRBJ2-5; 12 bases agree with TRBD2. Germline V gene data show CDR1 as DFQATT and CDR2 as SNEGSKA (reference sequence). The CDR3 has 15 residues. With 3 bases clipped from V and 0 bases from J, the junction kept 2 bases outside the gene matches.

This clonotype was detected ten times or more. This sequence joins TRBV7-9 and TRBJ2-2; 12 bases match TRBD2. CDR3 length equals 16 residues. With 4 bases clipped from V and 5 bases from J, the junction kept 5 bases outside the gene matches. CDR1 is SEHNR and CDR2 is FQNEAQ in the germline V gene (reference sequence). CDR3 nucleotide sequence: TGTGCCAGCAGCTCCGGACTAGCGGGACAGACCGGGGAGCTGTTTTTT. Its protein is CASSSGLAGQTGELFF.

This clonotype has a count of ten or more. This chain joins TRBV5-1 and TRBJ2-1; 9 nucleotides line up with TRBD1. CDR1 SGHRS and CDR2 YFSETQ come from the germline V gene. V gave up 5 bases and J gave up 5 bases; unmatched junction bases: 14. The CDR3 extends over 17 amino acids. The CDR3 nucleotides read TGCGCCAGCAGACTATCAGGGACAGGGACAAGGGACAATGAGCAGTTCTTC. Its translation is CASRLSGTGTRDNEQFF.

In the case of this clonotype: A much larger clone lies one base from this, so it may be a read error. The chain carries TRBV6-1 and TRBJ2-7; TRBD2 matches 9 bases. Germline V CDR1 and CDR2: MNHNS, SASEGT. CDR3 size: 12 residues. The CDR3 DNA follows: TGTGTCAGCACGGCGGGGGGGCCCGGGCAGTACTTC. This encodes CVSTAGGPGQYF.

This clonotype was counted at least ten times. The CDR3 nucleotides read TGTGCCAGCAGGGGGACAGGGGGCCCTGCGAGCGAGCAGTACTTC. Translating gives CASRGTGGPASEQYF. The J gene is TRBJ2-7, the V gene TRBV7-9; 12 positions agree with TRBD1. Germline values: CDR1 SEHNR, CDR2 FQNEAQ (reference sequence). This CDR3 has 15 amino acids. The V and J ends lost 6 bases and 6 bases, in that order; junction bases with no gene match: 9.

The V and J genes are TRBV20-1 and TRBJ2-5, with 8 bases fitting TRBD2. The CDR3 is 15 residues long. Trimming took 7 bases from V and 5 from J; bases not matched to a gene: 15. Germline V CDR1 and CDR2: DFQATT, SNEGSKA (reference sequence). CDR3: CSVIDGREGTETQYF. CDR3 DNA sequence: TGCAGTGTTATCGACGGACGGGAGGGGACGGAGACCCAGTACTTC.

This clonotype has at least ten counts. The rearrangement joins TRBV27 to TRBJ2-7, with D perhaps given as TRBD1 or TRBD2 (5 bases each). The V gene lost 6 bases and the J gene lost 6 bases, with 21 bases spanning the gap. The CDR3 runs to 15 residues. The germline gives CDR1 MNHEY, CDR2 SMNVEV (reference sequence). Here the CDR3 DNA reads TGTGCCAGCAGCCACTGGGATATGAGGGGCCGCGAGCAGTACTTC. Its protein is CASSHWDMRGREQYF.

The V gene is TRBV6-5, the J gene TRBJ2-5; perhaps TRBD2 as D (5 bases). CDR1 MNHEY and CDR2 SVGAGI come from the germline V gene. V lost 4 bases to trimming and J lost 5 bases, with 11 bases between them. The CDR3 is 13 amino acids. DNA of the CDR3: TGTGCCAGCAGTTCTTCCCCGGGGGAGACCCAGTACTTC. It codes for CASSSSPGETQYF.

This clonotype was observed many times. V and J are TRBV12-3 or TRBV12-4 and TRBJ1-2, with D perhaps TRBD1 (5 bases). CDR3 length equals 14 residues. V was clipped by 7 bases and J by 4 bases, with 16 bases between them. The CDR3 DNA reads TGTGCCAGCAACCTCCAGGGAGTCGGCTATGGCTACACCTTC. As protein: CASNLQGVGYGYTF.

The chain links TRBV6-5 to TRBJ2-2; D call uncertain. V was trimmed by 4 bases and J by 0 bases, leaving 9 bases between them. The CDR3 consists of 15 residues. Per the germline V gene, CDR1 is MNHEY and CDR2 is SVGAGI. CDR3 DNA: TGTGCCAGCAGTTTGGTAATTTCGAACACCGGGGAGCTGTTTTTT. Protein: CASSLVISNTGELFF.

About this clonotype: An end of the junction does not agree with germline; a read error may underlie this. The chain joins TRBV7-9 to TRBJ2-3, with a tentative D call TRBD2 (5 bases). This CDR3 contains 14 residues. In germline, CDR1 is SEHNR, CDR2 FQNEAQ (reference sequence). CDR3 residues: CACSLAVSTDTQYF. The CDR3 DNA is TGTGCCTGCAGCCTAGCTGTCAGCACAGATACGCAGTATTTT. The full variable domain, completed using reference TRBV7-9 and TRBJ2-3, is DTGVSQNPRHKITKRGQNVTFRCDPISEHNRLYWYRQTLGQGPEFLTYFQNEAQLEKSRLLSDRFSAERPKGSFSTLEIQRTEQGDSAMYLCACSLAVSTDTQYFGPGTRLTVL.

For this clonotype: Since no conserved phenylalanine or tryptophan closes the CDR3, a read error is the likely cause. The chain has TRBV10-3 and TRBJ1-4; tentatively, D is TRBD1 (6 bases). V was trimmed by 3 bases and J by 5 bases, leaving 10 bases between them. CDR3 length: 14 amino acids. The V gene's germline CDR1 is ENHRY and CDR2 SYGVKD. CDR3: CAISDSRGNEKLFS. Written as DNA, the CDR3 is TGTGCCATCAGTGATTCAAGGGGGAATGAAAAACTGTTTTCT.

The chain employs TRBV10-3 and TRBJ2-5, with D unclear. V lost 8 bases and J 5 bases, leaving 12 bases between the germline ends. CDR1 is ENHRY, CDR2 SYGVKD, per germline. The CDR3 has 12 amino acids. The DNA of the CDR3 is TGTGCCATCGGCGGAGTGGCGGAGACCCAGTACTTC. Translating it yields CAIGGVAETQYF.

This clonotype was recorded only once. As the CDR3 is not closed by the conserved phenylalanine or tryptophan, this likely results from a read error. The chain joins TRBV28 to TRBJ1-2; D not certain. The CDR3 sequence is 14 residues long. CDR1 is MDHEN and CDR2 is SYDVKM in the germline V gene. The V gene lost 6 bases and the J gene lost 7 bases, with 18 bases spanning the gap. CDR3 nucleotides: TGTGCCAGCAGAATACCACGCGTCTCGGGTGGCTACACCCTC. Translated, it gives CASRIPRVSGGYTL.

The gene calls are TRBV5-1 and TRBJ2-3; either TRBD1 or TRBD2 may fit D (5 bases each). The germline V gene has CDR1 SGHRS and CDR2 YFSETQ. This CDR3 is 15 amino acids long. Trimming took off 4 bases at V and 0 bases at J, with 12 bases between the two ends. This CDR3 reads CASSTGTLSTDTQYF. In DNA form, the CDR3 reads TGCGCCAGCAGCACCGGGACCCTAAGCACAGATACGCAGTATTTT.

There are many counts of this clonotype. The V call is TRBV11-2, the J call TRBJ1-5; D not resolved. Germline values: CDR1 SGHAT, CDR2 FQNNGV. V lost 5 bases and J lost 0, with 14 bases in between. This CDR3 has 16 amino acids. The CDR3 loop is CASSPEPKGSNQPQHF. The CDR3 DNA reads as TGTGCCAGCAGCCCGGAGCCAAAGGGTAGCAATCAGCCCCAGCATTTT.